This passage covers 19 T cell receptor beta chains from one sample sequenced in a study of T cell repertoires in cytomegalovirus infection. These receptors' antigens are unknown. MiXCR was run by TCRdb on the reads, yielding one entry per CDR3 protein. The data show roughly 280,000 distinct CDR3 sequences, under 25% seen once. The sample in question was cultured PBMCs, obtained from culture after CMV antigen stimulation. These TCRs come from a human donor in good health (CMV status not recorded). Some clones in this sample may be carry-over from other donors' samples.

The V gene is TRBV29-1, the J gene TRBJ2-4, with a possible D match to TRBD1 (5 bases). CDR1 is SQVTM and CDR2 is ANQGSEA in the germline V gene. This CDR3 has 11 residues. V was shortened by 6 bases and J by 6 bases, with 9 bases between the two germline ends. CDR3 nucleotides: TGCAGCGTCAGGCAGGGAAACATTCAGTACTTC. Translation: CSVRQGNIQYF.

This clonotype was observed at least ten times. The chain combines TRBV7-2 with TRBJ2-4, with 9 nucleotides matching TRBD2. The CDR3 loop spans 17 amino acids. Unmatched junction bases numbered 15, after V lost 5 bases and J lost 7 bases. Germline CDR1 is SGHTA and CDR2 is FQGNSA. Here the CDR3 reads CASSLVPGTSSRNIQYF. The CDR3, as DNA: TGTGCCAGCAGCCTCGTACCCGGGACTAGCTCTCGGAACATTCAGTACTTC.

The chain carries TRBV30 and TRBJ2-7, with D possibly being TRBD1 (5 bases). Germline CDR1 is GTSNPN and CDR2 is SVGIG (reference sequence). CDR3 length equals 16 residues. V gave up 4 bases and J gave up 2 bases, with 21 bases separating them. The CDR3 protein is CAWTTKGAGQTYEQYF. CDR3 DNA sequence: TGTGCCTGGACTACCAAAGGGGCAGGGCAGACCTACGAGCAGTACTTC.

There are a few counts of this clonotype. V and J are TRBV7-2 and TRBJ2-7, with TRBD2 identical over 16 bases. The ends lost 6 bases at V and 4 bases at J; junction bases unmatched: 6. CDR1 is SGHTA and CDR2 is FQGNSA in the germline V gene. The CDR3 covers 16 residues. This CDR3 is CASSPGLAGGRYEQYV. The CDR3 nucleotides are TGTGCCAGCAGTCCGGGACTAGCGGGAGGGAGGTACGAGCAGTACGTC.

The J gene is TRBJ2-1, the V gene TRBV5-1, with 11 bases aligning to TRBD2. Trimming at V came to 4 bases and at J to 5 bases, leaving 5 bases not matched to a gene. Germline CDR1 is SGHRS and CDR2 is YFSETQ. The CDR3 has 15 amino acids. The CDR3 nucleotides are TGCGCCAGCAGCCATAGCGGGAGGGAAAACAATGAGCAGTTCTTC. Encoded protein: CASSHSGRENNEQFF.

This clonotype was observed many times. The J gene is TRBJ2-3, the V gene TRBV7-2, with D unresolved. From germline, CDR1 is SGHTA and CDR2 FQGNSA. V lost 4 bases and J lost 4, with 15 bases in between. This CDR3 contains 15 residues. CDR3 residues: CASSSFPSTPDTQYF. The CDR3 nucleotides read TGTGCCAGCAGCTCTTTTCCCTCGACACCAGATACGCAGTATTTT.

The CDR3 sequence is CASSIVGPHYGYTF. CDR3 coding DNA: TGTGCCAGTAGTATAGTAGGGCCTCACTATGGCTACACCTTC. The chain has TRBV19 and TRBJ1-2, with unresolved D. With 1 base removed from V and 3 bases from J, the gap between germline ends came to 9 bases. Germline V CDR1 and CDR2: LNHDA, SQIVND (reference sequence). The CDR3 is made up of 14 amino acids.

This clonotype was observed a few times. Written as DNA, the CDR3 is TGCGCCAGCAGCATGGACCTTCCTAACACCGGGGAGCTGTTTTTT. As protein: CASSMDLPNTGELFF. The chain uses TRBV5-1 and TRBJ2-2; D remains unclear. There are 15 residues in the CDR3. CDR1 and CDR2 from the germline V gene are SGHRS and YFSETQ. Trimming removed 4 bases at V and 2 bases at J, with 12 bases between.

The chain joins TRBV7-9 to TRBJ2-5, with D maybe TRBD2 (5 bases). Trimming left V 11 bases short and J 2 bases short, with 18 bases between. Germline V gene data show CDR1 as SEHNR and CDR2 as FQNEAQ (reference sequence). The CDR3 is 14 residues long. The CDR3 nucleotides are TGTGCCCTAGAGCATTTCGGGGTACAAGAGACCCAGTACTTC. Translation: CALEHFGVQETQYF.

In its sample, this clonotype was seen many times. In DNA form, the CDR3 reads TGTGCTAGTGGTTTACACCTATTGAGCTCCTACGAGCAGTACGTC. It yields the protein CASGLHLLSSYEQYV. The genes are TRBV12-5 and TRBJ2-7; D call uncertain. In germline, CDR1 is LGHNT, CDR2 FRNRAP. This CDR3 region has 15 residues. V lost 3 bases, J lost 0 bases, and 12 bases lay in between.

This sequence joins TRBV5-1 and TRBJ2-1; the D is unclear. CDR3 length: 14 residues. With 1 base removed from V and 8 bases from J, the gap between germline ends came to 13 bases. CDR1 is SGHRS, CDR2 YFSETQ, per germline. The DNA of the CDR3 is TGCGCCAGCAGCTTGACTGGAATCCGGGATGAGCAGTTCTTC. It is translated as CASSLTGIRDEQFF.

This clonotype was recorded a few times. CDR3 sequence reads: CASTGGGGSNQPQHF. CDR3 in DNA: TGTGCCAGCACGGGTGGGGGGGGTAGCAATCAGCCCCAGCATTTT. The gene calls are TRBV2 and TRBJ1-5; a weak D match, TRBD1 (5 bases). CDR1 and CDR2 (germline): SNHLY, FYNNEI. CDR3 length equals 15 residues. V was cut by 7 bases and J by 0 bases, with 13 bases left in between.

This clonotype was observed a few times. The V call is TRBV15, the J call TRBJ2-7; either TRBD1 or TRBD2 may supply D (5 bases each). This CDR3 spans 14 amino acids. Germline V CDR1 and CDR2: LNHNV, YYDKDF (reference sequence). The germline V and J ends were trimmed by 4 bases and 0 bases, with 10 bases remaining between them. The CDR3 DNA sequence: TGTGCCACCAGCATGGGGACGGGCTCCTACGAGCAGTACTTC. This gives the protein CATSMGTGSYEQYF.

The chain uses TRBV12-3 or TRBV12-4 and TRBJ2-3, with 10 bases lining up with TRBD2. This CDR3 comprises 15 residues. Unmatched junction bases numbered 0, after V lost 2 bases and J lost 1 base. The CDR3 DNA is TGTGCCAGCAGTTTAAGCGGGAGGGGCACAGATACGCAGTATTTT. Its translation: CASSLSGRGTDTQYF.

This clonotype was observed a handful of times. The chain couples TRBV29-1 to TRBJ2-1; a weak D match, TRBD1 (6 bases). V lost 4 bases, J lost 6 bases, and 7 bases lay in between. Germline V gene sequence: CDR1 SQVTM, CDR2 ANQGSEA. This CDR3 has 11 residues. CDR3 region: CSVATGNEQFF. Here the CDR3 DNA reads TGCAGCGTTGCGACAGGCAATGAGCAGTTCTTC.

This clonotype was observed a few times. The chain carries TRBV7-3 and TRBJ2-2; D ambiguous. V gave up 1 base and J gave up 2 bases, with 8 bases separating them. Germline CDR1 reads SGHTA; CDR2 reads FQGTGA. The CDR3 totals 15 residues. The CDR3 loop reads CASSLMATNTGELFF. The CDR3 nucleotides are TGTGCCAGCAGCTTAATGGCGACTAACACCGGGGAGCTGTTTTTT.

V and J are TRBV5-1 and TRBJ1-2; maybe TRBD1 (6 bases). This CDR3 comprises 13 residues. Trimming took 1 base from V and 8 from J, leaving 12 bases between them. The V gene's germline CDR1 is SGHRS and CDR2 YFSETQ. CDR3 bases: TGCGCCAGCAGCTTGCAGGGGATAGGAGGCTACACCTTC. The encoded protein is CASSLQGIGGYTF.

J is TRBJ2-2 and V is TRBV5-6; D call uncertain. CDR1 and CDR2 from the germline V gene are SGHDT and YYEEEE. V lost 2 bases to trimming and J lost 4 bases, with 12 bases between them. This CDR3 contains 15 residues. The CDR3 sequence is CASSFREVSTGELFF. The DNA for the CDR3 is TGTGCCAGCAGCTTTCGCGAGGTATCCACCGGGGAGCTGTTTTTT.

This clonotype was seen only a few times. The chain joins TRBV19 to TRBJ2-3; no clear D gene. Germline assignment: CDR1 LNHDA and CDR2 SQIVND (reference sequence). The CDR3 sequence is 14 residues long. The V gene lost 4 bases and the J gene lost 1 base, with 9 bases spanning the gap. The CDR3 bases are TGTGCCAGTAGTAGCGCCCAAGGCACAGATACGCAGTATTTT. This translates into CASSSAQGTDTQYF.